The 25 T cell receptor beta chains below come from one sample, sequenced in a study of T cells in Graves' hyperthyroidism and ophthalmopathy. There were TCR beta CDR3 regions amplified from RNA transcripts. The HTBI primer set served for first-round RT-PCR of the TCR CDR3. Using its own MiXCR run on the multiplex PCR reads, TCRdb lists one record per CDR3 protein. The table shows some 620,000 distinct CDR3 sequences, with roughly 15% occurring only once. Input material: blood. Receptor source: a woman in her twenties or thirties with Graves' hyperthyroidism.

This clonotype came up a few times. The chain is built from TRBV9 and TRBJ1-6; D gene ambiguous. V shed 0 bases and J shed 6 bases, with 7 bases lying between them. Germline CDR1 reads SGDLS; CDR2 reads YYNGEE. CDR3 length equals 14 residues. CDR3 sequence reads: CASSVGGSNSPLHF. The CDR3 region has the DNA TGTGCCAGCAGCGTAGGGGGTAGTAATTCACCCCTCCACTTT. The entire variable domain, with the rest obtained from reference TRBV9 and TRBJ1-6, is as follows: DSGVTQTPKHLITATGQRVTLRCSPRSGDLSVYWYQQSLDQGLQFLIQYYNGEERAKGNILERFSAQQFPDLHSELNLSSLELGDSALYFCASSVGGSNSPLHFGNGTRLTVT.

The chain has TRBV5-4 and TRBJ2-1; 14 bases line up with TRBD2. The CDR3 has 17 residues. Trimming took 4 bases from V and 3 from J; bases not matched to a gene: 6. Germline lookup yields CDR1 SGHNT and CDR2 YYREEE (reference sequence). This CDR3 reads CASSVGLAGGLYNEQFF. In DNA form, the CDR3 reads TGTGCCAGCAGCGTTGGACTAGCGGGAGGTCTCTACAATGAGCAGTTCTTC.

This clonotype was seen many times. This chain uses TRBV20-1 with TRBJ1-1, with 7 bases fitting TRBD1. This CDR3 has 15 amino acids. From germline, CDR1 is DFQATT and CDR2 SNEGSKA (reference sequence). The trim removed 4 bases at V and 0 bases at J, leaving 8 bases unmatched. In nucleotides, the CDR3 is TGCAGTGCTAACCCCCGGGGGACAGTGAACACTGAAGCTTTCTTT. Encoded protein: CSANPRGTVNTEAFF.

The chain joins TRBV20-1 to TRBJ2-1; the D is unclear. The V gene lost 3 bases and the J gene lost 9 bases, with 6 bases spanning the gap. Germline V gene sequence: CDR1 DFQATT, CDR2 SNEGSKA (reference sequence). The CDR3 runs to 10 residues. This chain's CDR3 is CSASNFEQFF. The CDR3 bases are TGCAGTGCTAGTAACTTTGAGCAGTTCTTC.

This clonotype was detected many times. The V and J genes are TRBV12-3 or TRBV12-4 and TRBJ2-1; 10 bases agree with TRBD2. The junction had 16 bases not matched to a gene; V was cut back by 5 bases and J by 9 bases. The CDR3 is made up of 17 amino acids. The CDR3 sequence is CASSTGIGASGSSEQFF. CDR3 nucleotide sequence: TGTGCCAGCAGTACCGGAATTGGTGCTAGCGGGAGCTCTGAGCAGTTCTTC.

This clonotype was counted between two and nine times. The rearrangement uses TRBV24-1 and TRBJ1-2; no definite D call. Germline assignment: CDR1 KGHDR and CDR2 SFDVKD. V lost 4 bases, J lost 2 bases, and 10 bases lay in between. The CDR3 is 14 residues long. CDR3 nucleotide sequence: TGTGCCACCAGTGAGCCGACAAAAAACTATGGCTACACCTTC. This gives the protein CATSEPTKNYGYTF.

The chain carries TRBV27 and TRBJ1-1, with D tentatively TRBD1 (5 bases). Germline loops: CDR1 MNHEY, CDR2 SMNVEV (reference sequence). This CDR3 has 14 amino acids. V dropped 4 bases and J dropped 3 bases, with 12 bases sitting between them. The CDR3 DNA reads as TGTGCCAGCAGTTCGACAGAGCTTGACACTGAAGCTTTCTTT. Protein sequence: CASSSTELDTEAFF.

The CDR3 sequence: CASSSIAGPQETQYF. CDR3 DNA sequence: TGCGCCAGCAGCTCTATAGCGGGACCCCAAGAGACCCAGTACTTC. The V call is TRBV5-1, the J call TRBJ2-5; 8 bases align to TRBD2. The ends lost 3 bases at V and 1 base at J; junction bases unmatched: 5. This CDR3 contains 15 residues. CDR1 and CDR2 from the germline V gene are SGHRS and YFSETQ.

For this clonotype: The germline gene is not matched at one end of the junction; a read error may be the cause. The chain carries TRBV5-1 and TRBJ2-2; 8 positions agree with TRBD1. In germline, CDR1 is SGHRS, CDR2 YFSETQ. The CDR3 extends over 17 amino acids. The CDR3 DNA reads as TGTGCCAGCAGCCAAATCCGGGACAGGACAAACACCGGGGAGCTGTTTTTT. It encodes CASSQIRDRTNTGELFF.

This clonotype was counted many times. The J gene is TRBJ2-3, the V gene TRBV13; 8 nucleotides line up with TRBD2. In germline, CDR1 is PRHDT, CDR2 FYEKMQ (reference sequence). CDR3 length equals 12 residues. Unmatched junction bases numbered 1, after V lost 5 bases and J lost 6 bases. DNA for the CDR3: TGTGCCAGCAGCCCGGGGGGGGATACGCAGTATTTT. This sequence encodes CASSPGGDTQYF.

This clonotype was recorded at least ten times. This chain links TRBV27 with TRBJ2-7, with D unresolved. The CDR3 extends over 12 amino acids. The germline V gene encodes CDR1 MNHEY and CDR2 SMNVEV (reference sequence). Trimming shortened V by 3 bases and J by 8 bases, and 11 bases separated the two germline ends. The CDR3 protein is CASSLDRRQQYF. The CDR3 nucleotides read TGTGCCAGCAGTTTGGATAGGCGTCAGCAGTACTTC.

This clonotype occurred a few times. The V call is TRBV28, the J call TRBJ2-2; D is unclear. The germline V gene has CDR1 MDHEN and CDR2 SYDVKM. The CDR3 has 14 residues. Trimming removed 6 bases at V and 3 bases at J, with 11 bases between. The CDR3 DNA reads TGTGCCAGCAGCCCGGACGGGTACACCGGGGAGCTGTTTTTT. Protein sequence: CASSPDGYTGELFF. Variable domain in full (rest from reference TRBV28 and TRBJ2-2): DVKVTQSSRYLVKRTGEKVFLECVQDMDHENMFWYRQDPGLGLRLIYFSYDVKMKEKGDIPEGYSVSREKKERFSLILESASTNQTSMYLCASSPDGYTGELFFGEGSRLTVL.

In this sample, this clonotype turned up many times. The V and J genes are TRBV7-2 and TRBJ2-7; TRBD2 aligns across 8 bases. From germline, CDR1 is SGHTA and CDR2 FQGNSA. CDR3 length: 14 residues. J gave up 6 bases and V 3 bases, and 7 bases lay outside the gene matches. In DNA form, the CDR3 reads TGTGCCAGCAGCTTCGCGGGAGGATCGTCCGAGCAGTACTTC. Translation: CASSFAGGSSEQYF. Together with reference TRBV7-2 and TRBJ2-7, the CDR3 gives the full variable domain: GAGVSQSPSNKVTEKGKDVELRCDPISGHTALYWYRQSLGQGLEFLIYFQGNSAPDKSGLPSDRFSAERTGGSVSTLTIQRTQQEDSAVYLCASSFAGGSSEQYFGPGTRLTVT.

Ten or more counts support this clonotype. The CDR3 region has the DNA TGTGCCAGCAGACCCCCCCGGGGTAGCTCCTACGAGCAGTACTTC. It specifies CASRPPRGSSYEQYF. The chain uses TRBV6-1 and TRBJ2-7, with a tentative D call TRBD2 (5 bases). The CDR3 contains 15 residues. The germline V gene encodes CDR1 MNHNS and CDR2 SASEGT. V shed 6 bases and J shed 0 bases, with 15 bases lying between them.

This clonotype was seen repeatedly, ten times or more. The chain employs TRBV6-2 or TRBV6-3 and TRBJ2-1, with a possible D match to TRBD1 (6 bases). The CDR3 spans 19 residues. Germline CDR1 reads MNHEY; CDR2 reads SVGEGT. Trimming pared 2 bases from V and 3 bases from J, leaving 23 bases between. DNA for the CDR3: TGTGCCAGCAGTTACCCACCGTTCTTAGGGCAGGGGTACTACAATGAGCAGTTCTTC. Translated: CASSYPPFLGQGYYNEQFF.

The chain's CDR3 is CASRRGQGTLSSYEQYF. CDR3 DNA: TGTGCCAGCAGACGGGGACAGGGGACCCTTAGCTCCTACGAGCAGTACTTC. This rearrangement joins TRBV27 to TRBJ2-7, with TRBD1 matching 10 bases. The CDR3 spans 17 residues. The germline V gene encodes CDR1 MNHEY and CDR2 SMNVEV (reference sequence). With 6 bases clipped from V and 0 bases from J, the junction kept 11 bases outside the gene matches.

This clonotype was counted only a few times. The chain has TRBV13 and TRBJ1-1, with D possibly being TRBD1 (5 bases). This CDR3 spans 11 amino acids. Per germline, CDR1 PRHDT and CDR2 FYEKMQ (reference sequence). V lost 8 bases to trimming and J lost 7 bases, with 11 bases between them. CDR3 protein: CASSGTVEAFF. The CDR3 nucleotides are TGTGCCAGCTCTGGGACGGTTGAAGCTTTCTTT. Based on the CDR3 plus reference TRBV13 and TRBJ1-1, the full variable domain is AAGVIQSPRHLIKEKRETATLKCYPIPRHDTVYWYQQGPGQDPQFLISFYEKMQSDKGSIPDRFSAQQFSDYHSELNMSSLELGDSALYFCASSGTVEAFFGQGTRLTVV.

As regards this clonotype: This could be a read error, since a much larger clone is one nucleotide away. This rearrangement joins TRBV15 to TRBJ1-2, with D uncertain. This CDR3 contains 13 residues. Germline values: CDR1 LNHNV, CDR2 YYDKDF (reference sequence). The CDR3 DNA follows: TGTGCCACCAACAGAGTATCGCTTTATGGCTACACCTTC. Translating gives CATNRVSLYGYTF.

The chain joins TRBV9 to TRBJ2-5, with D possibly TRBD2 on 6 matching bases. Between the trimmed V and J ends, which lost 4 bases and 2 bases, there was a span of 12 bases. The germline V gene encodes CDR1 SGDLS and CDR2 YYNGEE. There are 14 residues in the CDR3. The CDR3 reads CASSRRREQETQYF. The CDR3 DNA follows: TGTGCCAGCAGCCGACGGCGGGAACAAGAGACCCAGTACTTC.

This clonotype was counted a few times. This CDR3 is CASSLWGSEQFF. As DNA, the CDR3 is TGTGCCAGCAGTTTATGGGGGTCTGAGCAGTTCTTC. The V gene is TRBV12-3 or TRBV12-4, the J gene TRBJ2-1; D could derive from TRBD1 or TRBD2 (5 bases each). The CDR3 runs 12 residues. V lost 2 bases, J lost 9 bases, and 8 bases lay in between.

The CDR3 here is CASSLQFSTGNTGELFF. The CDR3 bases are TGTGCCAGCAGCTTACAATTCTCCACAGGGAACACCGGGGAGCTGTTTTTT. J is TRBJ2-2 and V is TRBV11-3; possible D gene TRBD1, 5 bases. The CDR3 consists of 17 residues. Trimming took 2 bases from V and 1 from J, leaving 14 bases between them. Germline V CDR1 and CDR2: SGHNT, YENEEA.

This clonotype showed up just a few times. The CDR3 DNA sequence: TGTGCCACCAGCGTACACAGGGTAGGCACCGGGGAGCTGTTTTTT. It codes for CATSVHRVGTGELFF. The chain joins TRBV15 to TRBJ2-2; D may be TRBD1 (6 bases). CDR3 length: 15 residues. Germline CDR1 reads LNHNV; CDR2 reads YYDKDF (reference sequence). Between the trimmed V and J ends, which lost 5 bases and 4 bases, there was a span of 14 bases.

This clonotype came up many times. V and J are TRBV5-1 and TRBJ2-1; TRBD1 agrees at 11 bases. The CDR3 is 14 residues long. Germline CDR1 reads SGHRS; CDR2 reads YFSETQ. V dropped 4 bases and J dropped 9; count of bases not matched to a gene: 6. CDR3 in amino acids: CASSPGTGGGEQFF. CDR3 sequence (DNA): TGCGCCAGCAGCCCCGGGACAGGGGGGGGTGAGCAGTTCTTC.

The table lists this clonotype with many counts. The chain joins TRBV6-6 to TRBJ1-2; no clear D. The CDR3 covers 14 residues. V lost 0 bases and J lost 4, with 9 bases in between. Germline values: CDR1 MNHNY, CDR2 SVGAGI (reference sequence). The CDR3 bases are TGTGCCAGCAGTTACTCGGCGGAGGTCTATGGCTACACCTTC. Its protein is CASSYSAEVYGYTF.

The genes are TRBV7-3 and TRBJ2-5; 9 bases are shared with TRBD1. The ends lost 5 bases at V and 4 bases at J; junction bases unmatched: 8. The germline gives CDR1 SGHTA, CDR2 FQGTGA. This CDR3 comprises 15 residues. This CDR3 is CASSQGQGWGETQYF. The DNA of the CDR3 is TGTGCCAGCAGCCAGGGACAGGGATGGGGAGAGACCCAGTACTTC.